The clone carrying this TCR beta chain was picked up one time. What it binds is unknown. The CDR3 contains 16 residues. The V gene lost 2 bases and the J gene lost 1 base, with 12 bases spanning the gap. Germline V gene sequence: CDR1 SGHDN, CDR2 FVKESK. This sample was included in a study of identifying expanded T cells in peripheral blood. Findings and limits, study-wide: Approximately 1.1 clones differed between technical replicates, versus about 15 and 19 over time. Variance in clone template counts between roughly two-week samples significantly increased with total template count across all healthy donors.

No infections or other immune events were documented during collection. The assay was immunoSEQ multiplex PCR, and TCRdb's table has in-frame clones only and misses some. The sample contains approximately 120,000 clones, around 90% of which appear only once. The receptor was isolated from a person aged 18 to 70 in good health. The specimen sequenced was blood. The genes are TRBV14 and TRBJ2-1; D tentatively fits TRBD1 or TRBD2 (7 bases each). This CDR3 is CASSQYRGGSYNEQFF. CDR3 nucleotide sequence: TGTGCCAGCAGCCAATACAGGGGAGGGTCCTACAATGAGCAGTTCTTC. Full variable domain (missing parts from reference TRBV14 and TRBJ2-1): EAGVTQFPSHSVIEKGQTVTLRCDPISGHDNLYWYRRVMGKEIKFLLHFVKESKQDESGMPNNRFLAERTGGTYSTLKVQPAELEDSGVYFCASSQYRGGSYNEQFFGPGTRLTVL.